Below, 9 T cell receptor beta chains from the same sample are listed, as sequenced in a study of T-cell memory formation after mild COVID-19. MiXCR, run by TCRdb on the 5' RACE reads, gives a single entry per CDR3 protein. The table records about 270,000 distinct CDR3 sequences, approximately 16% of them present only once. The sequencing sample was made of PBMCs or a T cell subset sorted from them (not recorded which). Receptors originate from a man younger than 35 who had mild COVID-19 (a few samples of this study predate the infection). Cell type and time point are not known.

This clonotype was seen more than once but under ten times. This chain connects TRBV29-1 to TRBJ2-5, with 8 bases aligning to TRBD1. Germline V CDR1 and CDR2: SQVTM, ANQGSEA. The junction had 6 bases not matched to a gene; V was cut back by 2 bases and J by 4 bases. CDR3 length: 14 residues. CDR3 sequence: CSVEIRGQGETQYF. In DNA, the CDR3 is TGCAGCGTTGAAATCAGGGGGCAGGGAGAGACCCAGTACTTC.

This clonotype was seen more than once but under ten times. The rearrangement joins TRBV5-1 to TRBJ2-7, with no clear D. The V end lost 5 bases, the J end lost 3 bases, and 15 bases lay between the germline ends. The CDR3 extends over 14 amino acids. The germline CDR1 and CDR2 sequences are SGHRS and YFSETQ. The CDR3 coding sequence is TGCGCCAGCAGAAGAGGATTCGAAGACTACGAGCAGTACGTC. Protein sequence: CASRRGFEDYEQYV.

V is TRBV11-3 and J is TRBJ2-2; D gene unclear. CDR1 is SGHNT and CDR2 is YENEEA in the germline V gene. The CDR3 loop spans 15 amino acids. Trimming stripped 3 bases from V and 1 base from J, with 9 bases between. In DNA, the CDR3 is TGTGCCAGCAGCTTCCCGTCTAGGAACACCGGGGAGCTGTTTTTT. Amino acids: CASSFPSRNTGELFF.

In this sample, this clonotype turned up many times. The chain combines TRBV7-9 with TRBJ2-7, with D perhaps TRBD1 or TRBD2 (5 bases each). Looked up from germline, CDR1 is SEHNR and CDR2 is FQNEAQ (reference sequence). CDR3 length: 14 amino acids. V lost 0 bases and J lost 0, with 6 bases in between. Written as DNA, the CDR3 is TGTGCCAGCAGCTTAGCTGGGGGCTCCTACGAGCAGTACGTC. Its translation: CASSLAGGSYEQYV.

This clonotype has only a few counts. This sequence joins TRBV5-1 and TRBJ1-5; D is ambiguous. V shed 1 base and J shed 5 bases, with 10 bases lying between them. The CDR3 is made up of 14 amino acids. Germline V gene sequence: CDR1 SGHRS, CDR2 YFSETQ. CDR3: CASSLTVGHQPQHF. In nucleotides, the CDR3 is TGCGCCAGCAGCTTGACAGTAGGCCATCAGCCCCAGCATTTT.

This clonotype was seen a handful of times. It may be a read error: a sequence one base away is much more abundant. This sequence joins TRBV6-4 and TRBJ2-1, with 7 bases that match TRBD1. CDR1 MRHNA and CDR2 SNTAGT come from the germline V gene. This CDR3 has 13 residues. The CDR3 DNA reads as TGTGCCAGCGGTGACTCGGACAGGAATGAGCAGTTCTTC. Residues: CASGDSDRNEQFF.

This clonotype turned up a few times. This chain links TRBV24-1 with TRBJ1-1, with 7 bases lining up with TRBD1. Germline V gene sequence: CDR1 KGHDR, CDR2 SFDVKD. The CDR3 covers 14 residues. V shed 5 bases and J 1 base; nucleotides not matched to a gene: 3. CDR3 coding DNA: TGTGCCACCAGTGCGGGACAGTGGAACACTGAAGCTTTCTTT. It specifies CATSAGQWNTEAFF.

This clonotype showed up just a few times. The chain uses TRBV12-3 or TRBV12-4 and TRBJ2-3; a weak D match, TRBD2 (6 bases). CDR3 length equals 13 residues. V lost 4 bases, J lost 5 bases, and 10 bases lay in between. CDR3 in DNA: TGTGCCAGCAGTTCGCGGGGTGAAGATACGCAGTATTTT. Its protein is CASSSRGEDTQYF.

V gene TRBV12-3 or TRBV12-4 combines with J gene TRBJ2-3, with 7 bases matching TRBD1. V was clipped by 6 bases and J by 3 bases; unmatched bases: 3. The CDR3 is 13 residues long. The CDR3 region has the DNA TGTGCCAGCAGGTCGACAGGGACAGATACGCAGTATTTT. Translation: CASRSTGTDTQYF.